These 22 T cell receptor beta chains originate from one sample sequenced in a study of cytomegalovirus exposure and HLA in healthy donors. It was with 60 Vbeta and 13 Jbeta primers that the PCR ran. TCRdb keeps only in-frame clones here, not all; method: immunoSEQ multiplex PCR. The repertoire holds 150,000 to 200,000 clones, with nearly 80% as singletons. Sequencing used PBMCs. The receptors here all came from a woman between 25 and 40 years old in good health and CMV-seropositive.

This chain uses TRBV7-8 with TRBJ2-1; TRBD2 matches 13 bases. V lost 5 bases, J lost 5 bases, and 6 bases stayed unmatched. Germline assignment: CDR1 SGHVS and CDR2 FQNEAQ. The CDR3 contains 16 residues. CDR3 bases: TGTGCCAGCAGCATCGGACTAGCGGGGGCCGACAATGAGCAGTTCTTC. It specifies CASSIGLAGADNEQFF.

The chain is built from TRBV6-1 and TRBJ2-7, with TRBD1 matching over 9 bases. Trimming cost V 6 bases and J 3 bases; bases outside gene matches: 6. From germline, CDR1 is MNHNS and CDR2 SASEGT. The CDR3 runs to 14 residues. CDR3 sequence reads: CASSLGQGLYEQYF. The CDR3 DNA reads TGTGCCAGCAGCTTGGGACAGGGACTCTACGAGCAGTACTTC.

The chain recombines TRBV6-6 with TRBJ1-1; TRBD1 might be the D (6 bases). The CDR3 runs 15 residues. The germline V gene encodes CDR1 MNHNY and CDR2 SVGAGI (reference sequence). V lost 2 bases and J 3 bases, leaving 13 bases between the germline ends. CDR3 protein: CASSYGGPRDTEAFF. CDR3 in DNA: TGTGCCAGCAGTTACGGGGGCCCCCGGGACACTGAAGCTTTCTTT.

This clone is a singleton in its sample. A read error may produce the germline difference seen at one junction end. The chain is built from TRBV7-3 and TRBJ2-7, with D maybe TRBD1 (6 bases). CDR1 and CDR2 (germline): SGHTA, FQGTGA. The CDR3 has 16 amino acids. For the CDR3, the DNA is TGTGCCAGCAGCGTAACCGGGACATCGAGCTCCTACGAGCAGTACTTC. Its translation: CASSVTGTSSSYEQYF.

The chain links TRBV5-1 to TRBJ2-5; TRBD1 aligns across 8 bases. The better agreement between TRBJ2-7 and the DNA end casts doubt on the J call. Germline V CDR1 and CDR2: SGHRS, YFSETQ. The CDR3 has 14 amino acids. The CDR3 sequence is CASSLVQGAGEQYF. CDR3 nucleotides: TGCGCCAGCAGCTTGGTTCAGGGGGCGGGCGAGCAGTACTTC.

The chain uses TRBV7-2 and TRBJ1-6, with TRBD1 identical over 12 bases. V dropped 4 bases and J dropped 10; count of bases not matched to a gene: 5. Looked up from germline, CDR1 is SGHTA and CDR2 is FQGNSA. The CDR3 extends over 15 amino acids. The CDR3 reads CASSSPGQGASPLHF. In DNA, the CDR3 is TGTGCCAGCAGCTCCCCGGGACAGGGGGCCTCACCCCTCCACTTT.

Turning to this clone: A read error may produce the germline difference seen at one junction end. This chain joins TRBV6-1 and TRBJ1-5; no firm D call. The CDR3 length is 18 residues. The germline CDR1 and CDR2 sequences are MNHNS and SASEGT. The CDR3 spells CASSESGLNTLSNRPQHF. The CDR3 DNA follows: TGTGCCAGCAGTGAATCAGGATTGAACACTCTCTCCAATCGGCCCCAGCATTTT.

The chain combines TRBV2 with TRBJ2-2; TRBD2 is a possible D gene (5 bases). This CDR3 is built from 15 residues. Germline lookup yields CDR1 SNHLY and CDR2 FYNNEI. V lost 6 bases and J lost 0, with 11 bases in between. The CDR3 coding sequence is TGTGCCAGCAGCCGGGAACGGGCGAACACCGGGGAGCTGTTTTTT. This encodes CASSRERANTGELFF.

V is TRBV11-2 and J is TRBJ1-1, with TRBD1 as a possible D gene (5 bases). Germline V gene sequence: CDR1 SGHAT, CDR2 FQNNGV. The CDR3 runs to 11 residues. Trimming pared 0 bases from V and 11 bases from J, leaving 7 bases between. CDR3 bases: TGTGCCAGCAGCTTAGATGGGGGGGCTTTCTTT. Protein sequence: CASSLDGGAFF.

This chain joins TRBV28 and TRBJ1-5; TRBD1 matches at 11 bases. The CDR3 totals 16 residues. The V and J ends lost 7 bases and 3 bases, in that order; junction bases with no gene match: 8. Germline V lookup: CDR1 MDHEN, CDR2 SYDVKM. The CDR3 sequence is CASTGWTGGYNQPQHF. The DNA for the CDR3 is TGTGCCAGCACCGGCTGGACAGGGGGCTACAATCAGCCCCAGCATTTT. The variable domain in full, with the rest retrieved from reference TRBV28 and TRBJ1-5, is DVKVTQSSRYLVKRTGEKVFLECVQDMDHENMFWYRQDPGLGLRLIYFSYDVKMKEKGDIPEGYSVSREKKERFSLILESASTNQTSMYLCASTGWTGGYNQPQHFGDGTRLSIL.

The rearrangement uses TRBV4-3 and TRBJ2-2; the D is unclear. Trimming shortened V by 4 bases and J by 3 bases, and 12 bases separated the two germline ends. Germline values: CDR1 LGHNA, CDR2 YSLEER. The CDR3 length is 15 residues. The CDR3 region has the DNA TGCGCCAGCAGCCGAGGTGTAGCCTACACCGGGGAGCTGTTTTTT. This encodes CASSRGVAYTGELFF.

In its sample, this clone was seen once. This chain connects TRBV2 to TRBJ1-5; D unclear. V gave up 3 bases and J gave up 7 bases, with 7 bases separating them. Germline values: CDR1 SNHLY, CDR2 FYNNEI. The CDR3 has 12 residues. The CDR3 DNA is TGTGCCAGCAGTGACAGTCCCCAGCCCCAGCATTTT. Amino acids: CASSDSPQPQHF.

The J gene is TRBJ2-2, the V gene TRBV5-4; D is undetermined. Per germline, CDR1 SGHNT and CDR2 YYREEE (reference sequence). Trimming left V 2 bases short and J 5 bases short, with 4 bases between. The CDR3 consists of 12 residues. Here the CDR3 reads CASSFRTGELFF. DNA for the CDR3: TGTGCCAGCAGCTTTCGTACCGGGGAGCTGTTTTTT.

This sequence joins TRBV4-3 and TRBJ1-4, with D perhaps TRBD1 (5 bases). Trimming pared 4 bases from V and 8 bases from J, leaving 14 bases between. The CDR3 consists of 14 residues. Germline assignment: CDR1 LGHNA and CDR2 YSLEER. CDR3 coding DNA: TGCGCCAGCAGCCCAAGGCCAGGGAACGAAAAACTGTTTTTT. Its protein product is CASSPRPGNEKLFF.

The chain couples TRBV6-5 to TRBJ2-1, with TRBD1 matching over 8 bases. This CDR3 has 16 residues. J was trimmed by 1 base and V by 2 bases; bases with no gene match: 4. CDR1 MNHEY and CDR2 SVGAGI come from the germline V gene. The CDR3 DNA follows: TGTGCCAGCAGTTACACAGGGACAGGATCCTACAATGAGCAGTTCTTC. It codes for CASSYTGTGSYNEQFF.

The chain joins TRBV19 to TRBJ1-2, with D hard to call. The CDR3 spans 13 residues. With 5 bases removed from V and 1 base from J, the gap between germline ends came to 8 bases. The germline V gene has CDR1 LNHDA and CDR2 SQIVND (reference sequence). The CDR3 DNA reads as TGTGCCAGTAGTTTGACTAATAACTATGGCTACACCTTC. It codes for CASSLTNNYGYTF.

The V gene is TRBV21-1, the J gene TRBJ1-2. TRBV21-1 is assigned pseudogene status. CDR3 length: 12 residues. DNA for the CDR3: TGTGCCAGCAGCAAACTCCCGGAGGGCTACACCTTC. Its translation: CASSKLPEGYTF.

Worth noting for this clone: At the DNA level, this CDR3 is encoded by other sequences in the same sample as well. The rearrangement joins TRBV18 to TRBJ1-2; no definite D call. Trimming removed 2 bases from V and 1 base from J, with 5 bases in between. Germline V gives CDR1 KGHSH, CDR2 LQKENI. The CDR3 covers 13 residues. DNA of the CDR3: TGTGCCAGCTCACCAACAGTTAACTATGGCTACACCTTC. It yields the protein CASSPTVNYGYTF.

The rearrangement joins TRBV7-6 to TRBJ2-1; 8 nucleotides agree with TRBD2. J gave up 8 bases and V 1 base, and 13 bases lay outside the gene matches. This CDR3 is 17 amino acids long. Germline CDR1 is SGHVS and CDR2 is FNYEAQ. As DNA, the CDR3 is TGTGCCAGCAGCTTAGTTTTCCCGGGAGGGCCGACTGATGAGCAGTTCTTC. It specifies CASSLVFPGGPTDEQFF. The complete variable domain, with remaining parts taken from reference TRBV7-6 and TRBJ2-1, reads GAGVSQSPRYKVTKRGQDVALRCDPISGHVSLYWYRQALGQGPEFLTYFNYEAQQDKSGLPNDRFSAERPEGSISTLTIQRTEQRDSAMYRCASSLVFPGGPTDEQFFGPGTRLTVL.

The CDR3: CASSIDIQGSLGNQPQHF. CDR3 sequence (DNA): TGTGCCAGTAGTATAGATATTCAGGGTAGCTTGGGCAATCAGCCCCAGCATTTT. The chain recombines TRBV19 with TRBJ1-5; TRBD1 is a possible D gene (5 bases). Germline V gene lookup returns CDR1 LNHDA and CDR2 SQIVND (reference sequence). This CDR3 is 18 amino acids long. Trimming took off 0 bases at V and 2 bases at J, with 17 bases between the two ends. The full variable domain, completed using reference TRBV19 and TRBJ1-5, is DGGITQSPKYLFRKEGQNVTLSCEQNLNHDAMYWYRQDPGQGLRLIYYSQIVNDFQKGDIAEGYSVSREKKESFPLTVTSAQKNPTAFYLCASSIDIQGSLGNQPQHFGDGTRLSIL.

The rearrangement links TRBV7-9 to TRBJ1-2, with D tentatively TRBD1 (5 bases). There are 14 residues in the CDR3. V was cut by 3 bases and J by 5 bases, with 13 bases left in between. The germline gives CDR1 SEHNR, CDR2 FQNEAQ (reference sequence). CDR3 loop: CASSLVGLLYGYTF. CDR3 nucleotide sequence: TGTGCCAGCAGCTTGGTGGGACTGCTGTATGGCTACACCTTC.

The chain couples TRBV7-9 to TRBJ2-2; 8 bases align to TRBD1. Unmatched junction bases numbered 5, after V lost 2 bases and J lost 3 bases. Germline V lookup: CDR1 SEHNR, CDR2 FQNEAQ (reference sequence). This CDR3 comprises 16 residues. DNA for the CDR3: TGTGCCAGCAGCTTACGGCAGGGGGCGGACACCGGGGAGCTGTTTTTT. Amino acids: CASSLRQGADTGELFF.